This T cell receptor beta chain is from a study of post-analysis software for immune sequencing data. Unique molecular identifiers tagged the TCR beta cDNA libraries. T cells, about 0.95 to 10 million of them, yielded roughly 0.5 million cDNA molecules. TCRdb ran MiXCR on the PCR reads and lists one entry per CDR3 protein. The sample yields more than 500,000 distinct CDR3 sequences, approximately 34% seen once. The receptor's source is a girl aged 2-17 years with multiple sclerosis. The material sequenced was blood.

This CDR3 reads CAISALAGATDTQYF. The CDR3 DNA sequence: TGTGCCATCAGTGCACTAGCGGGGGCCACAGATACGCAGTATTTT. The V gene is TRBV10-3, the J gene TRBJ2-3; 11 nucleotides agree with TRBD2. The V gene's germline CDR1 is ENHRY and CDR2 SYGVKD. J lost 2 bases, V lost 4 bases, and 2 bases had no gene match. This CDR3 contains 15 residues.